This T cell receptor beta chain was found in a study of response to subunit inactivated influenza vaccine. TCRdb reanalysed the RT-PCR reads using MiXCR and keeps one entry per CDR3 protein. The sample contains 450,000 to 600,000 distinct CDR3 sequences, 7.2% of which appear only once. Turning to this clonotype: The antigen is not known.

Regarding the study as a whole: The authors put forward the suggestion that each seasonal influenza vaccination may bring in only a limited number of new T cells.

This CDR3 is 13 amino acids long. V lost 3 bases, J lost 3 bases, and 9 bases lay in between. The V gene's germline CDR1 is SQVTM and CDR2 ANQGSEA. The source is a man aged 45-69 years who received an inactivated influenza vaccine. The V call is TRBV29-1, the J call TRBJ2-1, with no clear D. This sample comprised PBMCs from blood, obtained around 25 months after vaccination. CDR3 in amino acids: CSVERPNYNEQFF. CDR3 DNA sequence: TGCAGCGTTGAGCGGCCTAACTACAATGAGCAGTTCTTC.